These 12 T cell receptor beta chains were all obtained from the same sample, sequenced in a study of shared clonotypes between healthy human individuals. Measured with immunoSEQ multiplex PCR; TCRdb has only the in-frame clones, and not every one. The table shows over 2 million clones, with roughly 94% occurring only once. Specimen: naive CD4+ T cells sorted from blood. Sample subset: CD45RA+ positively selected. Receptors originate from a man in his late teens or twenties in good health.

A single count supports this clone. This chain links TRBV10-3 with TRBJ2-7; no clear D gene. From germline, CDR1 is ENHRY and CDR2 SYGVKD. The CDR3 loop spans 15 amino acids. The germline V and J ends were trimmed by 6 bases and 1 base, with 16 bases remaining between them. CDR3 amino acids: CAISQLAGTSYEQYF. For the CDR3, the DNA is TGTGCCATCAGCCAACTCGCCGGAACATCCTACGAGCAGTACTTC.

CDR3 nucleotide sequence: TGTGCCAGCCGGGGAGAGGTGCGGGAAAAACTGTTTTTT. Amino acids: CASRGEVREKLFF. J is TRBJ1-4 and V is TRBV28; D gene uncertain. Trimming took off 8 bases at V and 8 bases at J, with 15 bases between the two ends. This CDR3 has 13 residues. CDR1 and CDR2 from the germline V gene are MDHEN and SYDVKM.

The count of this clone is one. The V and J genes are TRBV19 and TRBJ2-2; 8 nucleotides align to TRBD2. The V gene's germline CDR1 is LNHDA and CDR2 SQIVND (reference sequence). This CDR3 comprises 16 residues. Losses at the gene ends were 5 bases for V and 5 bases for J; bases not matched to a gene: 10. The CDR3 coding sequence is TGTGCCAGTAGTCCTTTCGGGAGGGCGGCTACCGGGGAGCTGTTTTTT. Residues: CASSPFGRAATGELFF.

This sequence joins TRBV6-5 and TRBJ2-7; D call uncertain. The CDR3 length is 14 residues. V was cut by 4 bases and J by 2 bases, with 12 bases left in between. Germline V gene data show CDR1 as MNHEY and CDR2 as SVGAGI. This chain's CDR3 is CASSSDVGPYEQYF. CDR3 DNA: TGTGCCAGCAGTTCTGACGTAGGCCCCTACGAGCAGTACTTC.

The chain employs TRBV2 and TRBJ2-5, with a weak D call TRBD1 (6 bases). This CDR3 has 12 residues. V gave up 8 bases and J gave up 2 bases, with 9 bases separating them. Germline V gene data show CDR1 as SNHLY and CDR2 as FYNNEI. The CDR3 nucleotides are TGTGCCAGCGGGGGCACGCAAGAGACCCAGTACTTC. Amino acid sequence: CASGGTQETQYF. The full variable domain, completed using reference TRBV2 and TRBJ2-5, is EPEVTQTPSHQVTQMGQEVILRCVPISNHLYFYWYRQILGQKVEFLVSFYNNEISEKSEIFDDQFSVERPDGSNFTLKIRSTKLEDSAMYFCASGGTQETQYFGPGTRLLVL.

V usage is TRBV5-1 and J usage is TRBJ2-7; tentative D call: TRBD1 (7 bases). Deletions cut 5 bases from V and 4 bases from J, with 19 bases between. The germline CDR1 and CDR2 sequences are SGHRS and YFSETQ. CDR3 length equals 15 residues. This CDR3 is CASRPAGRGAYEQYF. The CDR3 bases are TGCGCCAGCAGACCGGCGGGCAGGGGGGCTTACGAGCAGTACTTC.

The chain employs TRBV13 and TRBJ1-1; 8 nucleotides agree with TRBD1. Germline V CDR1 and CDR2: PRHDT, FYEKMQ (reference sequence). The CDR3 is made up of 14 amino acids. V was clipped by 1 base and J by 5 bases; unmatched bases: 3. The CDR3: CASSLEQGVTEAFF. The DNA of the CDR3 is TGTGCCAGCAGCTTAGAACAGGGGGTAACTGAAGCTTTCTTT. Full variable domain (missing parts from reference TRBV13 and TRBJ1-1): AAGVIQSPRHLIKEKRETATLKCYPIPRHDTVYWYQQGPGQDPQFLISFYEKMQSDKGSIPDRFSAQQFSDYHSELNMSSLELGDSALYFCASSLEQGVTEAFFGQGTRLTVV.

The rearrangement joins TRBV7-9 to TRBJ2-5, with D possibly matching TRBD2 (5 bases). Germline lookup yields CDR1 SEHNR and CDR2 FQNEAQ (reference sequence). The CDR3 is 14 amino acids. Between the trimmed V and J ends, which lost 5 bases and 1 base, there was a span of 11 bases. The CDR3 reads CASSQLGSQETQYF. The CDR3 DNA reads as TGTGCCAGCAGCCAACTAGGCAGCCAAGAGACCCAGTACTTC.

The chain recombines TRBV18 with TRBJ1-1; TRBD1 matches 8 bases. The V gene end was trimmed by 6 bases and the J gene end by 2 bases; junction bases not matched to a gene: 11. Germline V lookup: CDR1 KGHSH, CDR2 LQKENI. This CDR3 has 16 amino acids. As DNA, the CDR3 is TGTGCCAGCTCCCCAGTTAGACAGGGGTTAAACACTGAAGCTTTCTTT. Protein: CASSPVRQGLNTEAFF.

This rearrangement joins TRBV4-3 to TRBJ2-1; D not certain. The V and J ends lost 0 bases and 0 bases respectively, with 12 bases between them. Germline V gene data show CDR1 as LGHNA and CDR2 as YSLEER. The CDR3 spans 17 residues. CDR3 residues: CASSQEVGRSSYNEQFF. In DNA, the CDR3 is TGCGCCAGCAGCCAAGAGGTTGGCAGGTCCTCCTACAATGAGCAGTTCTTC.

This clone has just a few counts. Other DNA sequences of this sample code for an identical CDR3. V gene TRBV10-3 combines with J gene TRBJ1-5; no clear D. The CDR3 is made up of 13 amino acids. Germline V CDR1 and CDR2: ENHRY, SYGVKD. V was trimmed by 4 bases and J by 4 bases, leaving 8 bases between them. CDR3 in amino acids: CAISGTGNQPQHF. CDR3 coding DNA: TGTGCCATCAGTGGAACGGGAAATCAGCCCCAGCATTTT.

The chain is built from TRBV28 and TRBJ1-4, with 7 bases fitting TRBD1. Germline V gives CDR1 MDHEN, CDR2 SYDVKM. V lost 10 bases, J lost 7 bases, and 9 bases stayed unmatched. The CDR3 loop spans 13 amino acids. This CDR3 is CAIHPGDSEKLFF. CDR3 in DNA: TGTGCCATACACCCGGGGGACAGTGAAAAACTGTTTTTT.